This T cell receptor beta chain was profiled in a study of T cells in Graves' hyperthyroidism and ophthalmopathy. In its sample, this clonotype was seen a few times. Its antigen is unknown. TCR beta CDR3 regions were amplified from RNA. Initially, a first-round RT-PCR of the TCR CDR3 employed the HTBI primer set. TCRdb used MiXCR to reprocess the multiplex PCR reads, holding one entry per CDR3 protein. The sample has roughly 500,000 distinct CDR3 sequences, over 45% seen once; the top ten hold about two fifths. After removal of 7 bases from V and 8 bases from J, the junction contained 18 bases not matched to a gene. The germline V gene encodes CDR1 ENHRY and CDR2 SYGVKD. The CDR3 has 16 amino acids. General study findings and limits: Through a model of 13 V-J features, ophthalmopathy was separated from stable hyperthyroidism. Within blood appeared most thyroid clonotypes that had expanded above 0.001.

V and J are TRBV10-3 and TRBJ1-2, with TRBD1 matching over 8 bases. The sequenced material came from peripheral blood or thyroid tissue (not recorded which). The clonotype originates from an adult woman with Graves' disease, either hyperthyroidism or ophthalmopathy (not recorded which). CDR3 DNA sequence: TGTGCCATCACAGATGGACAGGGCCTTTCAATGAGGGGCTACACCTTC. Its translation is CAITDGQGLSMRGYTF.